A single sample gave rise to the 18 T cell receptor beta chains below, sequenced in a study of spatial heterogeneity in lung cancer. General study points: How many expanded intratumoral alpha and beta TCRs were present tracked the tumor mutation count, which was a count of nonsynonymous mutations.

The antigens of these receptors remain unknown. Time point specified: sample taken at primary tumor resection. TCRdb processed the 5' RACE reads anew with MiXCR; each CDR3 protein has one entry. Among 12,000 to 15,000 distinct CDR3 sequences listed, about 4.4% were seen once. Sequencing was performed on lung tumor tissue, taken at surgery. The receptors come from a female donor with early-stage non-small cell lung cancer.

The chain has TRBV7-1 and TRBJ2-2; 7 bases are a match to TRBD1. TRBV7-1 is an ORF; its function is uncertain. Trimming cost V 3 bases and J 4 bases; bases outside gene matches: 2. The CDR3 extends over 14 amino acids. As DNA, the CDR3 is TGTGCCAGCAGCTCCCGGACAGGCACCGGGGAGCTGTTTTTT. Translation gives CASSSRTGTGELFF.

This clonotype has at least ten counts. The chain joins TRBV29-1 to TRBJ2-7; D possibly corresponds to TRBD2 (7 bases). Between the trimmed V and J ends, which lost 8 bases and 3 bases, there was a span of 17 bases. The CDR3 is made up of 13 amino acids. CDR1 SQVTM and CDR2 ANQGSEA come from the germline V gene. The CDR3 nucleotides are TGCAGCATCGGTTCAGGGGAGGGCTACGAGCAGTACTTC. Protein sequence: CSIGSGEGYEQYF.

Within the sample, this clonotype is medium-sized. V and J are TRBV6-2 or TRBV6-3 and TRBJ1-5; TRBD1 might be the D (5 bases). The CDR3 is 19 amino acids. V lost 0 bases and J 0 bases, leaving 18 bases between the germline ends. Per germline, CDR1 MNHEY and CDR2 SVGEGT. The CDR3, as DNA: TGTGCCAGCAGTTACTCGCAGCCTGACAGAGTTTATAGCAATCAGCCCCAGCATTTT. Translating it yields CASSYSQPDRVYSNQPQHF.

This clonotype was observed a handful of times. The chain combines TRBV15 with TRBJ2-6; the D gene is possibly TRBD2 (5 bases). CDR1 and CDR2 (germline): LNHNV, YYDKDF (reference sequence). V dropped 2 bases and J dropped 4 bases, with 18 bases sitting between them. The CDR3 has 18 amino acids. The CDR3 loop is CATSRPSSPRGGANVLTF. The CDR3 DNA sequence: TGTGCCACCAGCAGACCCTCTTCGCCCCGGGGAGGGGCCAACGTCCTGACTTTC.

This clonotype showed up many times. The V gene is TRBV18, the J gene TRBJ2-4; possibly TRBD2 for D (6 bases). Germline CDR1 reads KGHSH; CDR2 reads LQKENI. This CDR3 contains 16 residues. Deletions cut 5 bases from V and 6 bases from J, with 20 bases between. The CDR3 DNA is TGTGCCAGCTCAATTGCGGGGTCCCCCGGGGGAAACATTCAGTACTTC. It specifies CASSIAGSPGGNIQYF.

This clonotype was seen ten or more times. The chain carries TRBV20-1 and TRBJ2-2; unclear D gene. Looked up from germline, CDR1 is DFQATT and CDR2 is SNEGSKA (reference sequence). The CDR3 consists of 13 residues. The V gene lost 6 bases and the J gene lost 2 bases, with 10 bases spanning the gap. The CDR3 loop is CSALGINTGELFF. The DNA for the CDR3 is TGCAGTGCCCTGGGGATTAACACCGGGGAGCTGTTTTTT.

Ten or more counts support this clonotype. The chain has TRBV5-6 and TRBJ2-2; TRBD1 is a possible D gene (6 bases). V lost 7 bases and J lost 2, with 18 bases in between. Germline CDR1 is SGHDT and CDR2 is YYEEEE. The CDR3 is 16 amino acids. The CDR3 spells CASRTRGQGNTGELFF. As DNA, the CDR3 is TGTGCCAGCCGGACACGGGGACAAGGCAACACCGGGGAGCTGTTTTTT.

This clonotype was recorded many times. V and J are TRBV12-3 or TRBV12-4 and TRBJ2-2, with TRBD1 as a possible D gene (6 bases). The CDR3 is made up of 15 amino acids. V was shortened by 10 bases and J by 3 bases, with 18 bases between the two germline ends. The CDR3 coding sequence is TGTGCCATCCCTACCGGGACAACCTACACCGGGGAGCTGTTTTTT. Its translation is CAIPTGTTYTGELFF.

This clonotype was recorded many times. The chain's CDR3 is CASSKGRGGAPTGELFF. CDR3 coding DNA: TGTGCCAGCAGTAAGGGTCGGGGGGGAGCCCCCACCGGGGAGCTGTTTTTT. This chain joins TRBV27 and TRBJ2-2; 8 positions match TRBD2. Unmatched junction bases numbered 12, after V lost 5 bases and J lost 4 bases. The CDR3 contains 17 residues. Germline V gene lookup returns CDR1 MNHEY and CDR2 SMNVEV (reference sequence).

The chain carries TRBV2 and TRBJ2-2, with 14 bases lining up with TRBD2. The germline V gene has CDR1 SNHLY and CDR2 FYNNEI. The CDR3 extends over 15 amino acids. Trimming took 8 bases from V and 7 from J; bases not matched to a gene: 6. The CDR3 region is CASSTSGGAGGELFF. CDR3 in DNA: TGTGCCAGCTCGACTAGCGGGGGGGCCGGCGGGGAGCTGTTTTTT.

There are many counts of this clonotype. The CDR3 DNA follows: TGTGCCTGGAGTGTAGGACAGGCCACGGGCACAGATACGCAGTATTTT. As protein: CAWSVGQATGTDTQYF. The chain uses TRBV30 and TRBJ2-3; TRBD1 matches 7 bases. The V gene's germline CDR1 is GTSNPN and CDR2 SVGIG (reference sequence). V was clipped by 0 bases and J by 1 base; unmatched bases: 7. This CDR3 is built from 16 residues.

This clonotype was counted ten times or more. V usage is TRBV7-3 and J usage is TRBJ2-5; D call uncertain. Germline CDR1 SGHTA, CDR2 FQGTGA. The CDR3 is made up of 14 amino acids. The V end was cut by 5 bases, the J end by 0 bases, with 10 bases between. The DNA of the CDR3 is TGTGCCAGCAGCGCAATGGGGTACCAAGAGACCCAGTACTTC. Amino acid sequence: CASSAMGYQETQYF.

This clonotype was found many times. This chain uses TRBV27 with TRBJ2-1; D not certain. Trimming took off 6 bases at V and 8 bases at J, with 8 bases between the two ends. Per germline, CDR1 MNHEY and CDR2 SMNVEV (reference sequence). The CDR3 is made up of 11 amino acids. The CDR3 here is CASRRYHEQFF. CDR3 coding DNA: TGTGCCAGCAGGAGATATCATGAGCAGTTCTTC.

This clonotype was detected ten times or more. This chain uses TRBV29-1 with TRBJ2-1; D is ambiguous. Germline V CDR1 and CDR2: SQVTM, ANQGSEA. V lost 1 base and J 11 bases, leaving 9 bases between the germline ends. This CDR3 is 11 amino acids long. The CDR3 loop reads CSVEVLSKQFF. Here the CDR3 DNA reads TGCAGCGTTGAAGTTTTAAGCAAGCAGTTCTTC.

In this sample, this clonotype turned up many times. This chain joins TRBV20-1 and TRBJ2-5; D remains unclear. In germline, CDR1 is DFQATT, CDR2 SNEGSKA (reference sequence). V gave up 0 bases and J gave up 7 bases, with 9 bases separating them. The CDR3 loop spans 12 amino acids. The CDR3 here is CSARDGFGTQYF. CDR3 nucleotides: TGCAGTGCTAGAGACGGCTTCGGGACCCAGTACTTC.

The sample holds many counts of this clonotype. The V gene is TRBV7-2, the J gene TRBJ2-5; D gene uncertain. V was clipped by 0 bases and J by 2 bases, with 7 bases between them. The CDR3 contains 14 residues. Germline V gene data show CDR1 as SGHTA and CDR2 as FQGNSA. The CDR3, as DNA: TGTGCCAGCAGCTTAGCTGGGCTGCAAGAGACCCAGTACTTC. It specifies CASSLAGLQETQYF. Using reference TRBV7-2 and TRBJ2-5 for the parts outside the CDR3, the full variable domain is GAGVSQSPSNKVTEKGKDVELRCDPISGHTALYWYRQSLGQGLEFLIYFQGNSAPDKSGLPSDRFSAERTGGSVSTLTIQRTQQEDSAVYLCASSLAGLQETQYFGPGTRLLVL.

The sample holds a few counts of this clonotype. J is TRBJ1-1 and V is TRBV11-2, with unresolved D. CDR3 size: 13 residues. Germline CDR1 SGHAT, CDR2 FQNNGV. Trimming stripped 5 bases from V and 1 base from J, with 8 bases between. The CDR3 region has the DNA TGTGCCAGCAGCATTGACGCGAACACTGAAGCTTTCTTT. Encoded protein: CASSIDANTEAFF.

Within the sample, this clonotype is large (0.1 to 1%). V usage is TRBV9 and J usage is TRBJ2-2; possible D gene TRBD2, 6 bases. Germline V CDR1 and CDR2: SGDLS, YYNGEE. The CDR3 totals 15 residues. V was shortened by 2 bases and J by 3 bases, with 11 bases between the two germline ends. Here the CDR3 DNA reads TGTGCCAGCAGCGTTGGCAGCGGGTACACCGGGGAGCTGTTTTTT. Its protein product is CASSVGSGYTGELFF. Based on the CDR3 plus reference TRBV9 and TRBJ2-2, the full variable domain is DSGVTQTPKHLITATGQRVTLRCSPRSGDLSVYWYQQSLDQGLQFLIQYYNGEERAKGNILERFSAQQFPDLHSELNLSSLELGDSALYFCASSVGSGYTGELFFGEGSRLTVL.